This TCR beta chain was sequenced for a study of CD8+ T cells in alopecia areata. Sequencing relied on a cDNA template that was reverse transcribed from extracted RNA. The assay was immunoSEQ multiplex PCR, and TCRdb's table has in-frame clones only and misses some. The data show about 160,000 clones, roughly two thirds seen once. Study-wide results and limits: When scalp samples are sequenced, resident alphabeta T cells of normal skin are also captured.

Sample treatment: oral pan-JAK inhibitor, 5-10 mg twice daily. J gave up 7 bases and V 4 bases, and 7 bases lay outside the gene matches. This CDR3 is 15 amino acids long. Germline assignment: CDR1 SGHTA and CDR2 FQGTGA. About this clone itself: Its antigen is not identified.

Sequencing was performed on CD4+ T cells sorted from blood, taken at week 4, from a patient treated with tofacitinib. The chain combines TRBV7-3 with TRBJ1-6; 7 bases are a match to TRBD1. The sequence was obtained from a human donor with alopecia areata. The CDR3: CASSSQGGRNSPLHF. The CDR3 DNA reads TGTGCCAGCAGCTCCCAGGGGGGGCGGAATTCACCCCTCCACTTT.